Listed below are T cell receptor beta chains from one sample, sequenced in a study of blood T cell repertoires in COVID-19. Measured with immunoSEQ multiplex PCR; TCRdb has only the in-frame clones, and not every one. This sample has 99,000 or so clones; 75% to 90% occur once, and the top ten carry more than 14%. The sample taken for sequencing was peripheral blood. The receptors were gathered from a man aged 45-65 years with acute or convalescent COVID-19. The CDR3 runs from the conserved cysteine through the conserved F or W. The D gene is left open where the match is weak. Only part of the rows carry a size: once, few, many, or a class if the clone is expanded.

.,TRBJ1-4,few,TRBV18,CASSPGGTTATNEKLFF,TGTGCCAGCTCACCCGGGGGGACAACTGCAACTAATGAAAAACTGTTTTTT
TRBD2,TRBJ2-3,.,TRBV12-5,CASGLINNLAGLTDTQYF,TGTGCTAGTGGTTTGATAAATAACCTAGCGGGATTGACAGATACGCAGTATTTT
.,TRBJ2-2,.,TRBV5-4,CASKVGVNTGELFF,TGTGCGTCGAAAGTGGGAGTGAACACCGGGGAGCTGTTTTTT
TRBD1,TRBJ1-2,few,TRBV24-1,CATSDGLPGQGNYGYTF,TGTGCCACCAGTGATGGGTTACCGGGACAGGGGAACTATGGCTACACCTTC
.,TRBJ2-7,.,TRBV7-8,CASSFARVYEQYF,TGTGCCAGCAGCTTCGCCAGGGTGTACGAGCAGTACTTC
.,TRBJ2-3,.,TRBV5-1,CASSLGTSTDTQYF,TGCGCCAGCAGTCTCGGGACTTCTACAGATACGCAGTATTTT
TRBD2,TRBJ2-3,.,TRBV14,CASSQAGGLAGSYSSTDTQYF,TGTGCCAGCAGCCAAGCCGGTGGACTAGCGGGATCCTACTCTAGCACAGATACGCAGTATTTT
TRBD1,TRBJ1-2,.,TRBV3-1/TRBV3-2,CASSLDRVYGYTF,TGTGCCAGCAGCCTCGACAGGGTCTATGGCTACACCTTC
.,TRBJ2-1,.,TRBV5-1,CASSPDSDREQFF,TGCGCCAGCAGCCCCGACTCCGACAGGGAGCAGTTCTTC
.,TRBJ2-2,.,TRBV15,CATSRGGNTGELFF,TGTGCCACCAGCAGGGGGGGAAACACCGGGGAGCTGTTTTTT
.,TRBJ1-4,.,TRBV5-1,CASRLEARGEKLFF,TGCGCCAGCAGGTTGGAGGCAAGAGGGGAAAAACTGTTTTTT
.,TRBJ2-2,.,TRBV5-1,CASSLGAGASGELFF,TGCGCCAGCAGCTTGGGGGCAGGGGCGTCAGGGGAGCTGTTTTTT
.,TRBJ2-7,.,TRBV7-9,CASSLSGAQGQYF,TGTGCCAGCAGCTTATCAGGGGCCCAGGGGCAGTACTTC
TRBD2,TRBJ2-7,once,TRBV5-4,CASSQLTSSHEQYF,TGTGCCAGCAGCCAACTGACTAGCAGCCACGAGCAGTACTTC
TRBD1,TRBJ2-7,.,TRBV4-1,CASSRRRDRDYEQYF,TGCGCCAGCAGCCGACGCCGGGACAGGGACTACGAGCAGTACTTC
.,TRBJ1-1,.,TRBV5-1,CASSFMAGAVSEAFF,TGCGCCAGCAGCTTTATGGCGGGGGCAGTTTCTGAAGCTTTCTTT
.,TRBJ1-1,.,TRBV18,CASSLDRNTEAFF,TGTGCCAGCTCACTGGACAGGAACACTGAAGCTTTCTTT
TRBD2,TRBJ2-5,.,TRBV4-1,CASSQPTSGRAGETQYF,TGCGCCAGCAGCCAACCGACTAGCGGGAGGGCCGGGGAGACCCAGTACTTC
.,TRBJ1-6,.,TRBV5-6,CASSLRGGSPWRALHF,TGTGCCAGCAGCTTGAGGGGGGGCAGCCCTTGGAGGGCCCTCCACTTT
.,TRBJ2-3,.,TRBV3-1/TRBV3-2,CASSHRTIGTGDTQYF,TGTGCCAGCAGCCACCGGACTATTGGTACTGGTGATACGCAGTATTTT
.,TRBJ1-4,once,TRBV18,CASSPPGATNEKLFF,TGTGCCAGCTCACCACCCGGGGCAACTAATGAAAAACTGTTTTTT
.,TRBJ1-2,.,TRBV7-9,CASSLEILNYGYTF,TGTGCCAGCAGCTTAGAGATACTTAACTATGGCTACACCTTC
.,TRBJ2-7,.,TRBV5-1,CASKDSSYEQYF,TGCGCCAGCAAGGACAGCTCCTACGAGCAGTACTTC
.,TRBJ2-1,.,TRBV24-1,CATSEEGRRVEQFF,TGTGCCACCAGTGAGGAGGGGCGGCGGGTTGAGCAGTTCTTC
TRBD2,TRBJ2-1,.,TRBV24-1,CATSDSALAGGGYNEQFF,TGTGCCACCAGTGACTCAGCCCTAGCGGGAGGCGGGTACAATGAGCAGTTCTTC
.,TRBJ1-2,.,TRBV15,CATSRDRGIELYYGYTF,TGTGCCACCAGCAGAGATAGAGGAATAGAACTCTACTATGGCTACACCTTC
.,TRBJ2-5,.,TRBV7-9,CASSLEGGKTQYF,TGTGCCAGCAGCTTAGAAGGGGGAAAGACCCAGTACTTC
.,TRBJ2-1,once,TRBV29-1,CSVGRQGNEQFF,TGCAGCGTTGGTAGGCAGGGTAATGAGCAGTTCTTC
TRBD2,TRBJ2-7,once,TRBV2,CASSGGLAIKSEQYF,TGTGCCAGCAGTGGGGGACTAGCGATAAAGAGCGAGCAGTACTTC
TRBD2,TRBJ2-1,.,TRBV15,CATSRGTSGNYNEQFF,TGTGCCACCAGCAGAGGTACTAGCGGGAACTACAATGAGCAGTTCTTC
.,TRBJ2-7,.,TRBV29-1,CSVELQGNEQYF,TGCAGCGTTGAGCTACAGGGAAACGAGCAGTACTTC
.,TRBJ2-7,.,TRBV10-1,CASSRGYEQYF,TGCGCCAGCAGTCGGGGTTACGAGCAGTACTTC
TRBD2,TRBJ2-6,.,TRBV19,CASSPPSGSGSGANVLTF,TGTGCCAGTAGTCCACCTAGCGGGAGTGGCTCTGGGGCCAACGTCCTGACTTTC
TRBD1,TRBJ1-4,.,TRBV11-2,CASSLEGQGVGNEKLFF,TGTGCCAGCAGCTTAGAGGGACAGGGCGTAGGTAATGAAAAACTGTTTTTT
.,TRBJ1-1,once,TRBV19,CASYWGTRAFF,TGTGCCAGTTATTGGGGGACACGAGCTTTCTTT
TRBD1,TRBJ1-3,many,TRBV29-1,CSVLDRASSGNTIYF,TGCAGCGTGCTGGACAGGGCGAGCTCTGGAAACACCATATATTTT
TRBD1,TRBJ2-1,.,TRBV6-2/TRBV6-3,CASSYSGTGGYNEQFF,TGTGCCAGCAGTTACTCAGGGACAGGGGGCTACAATGAGCAGTTCTTC